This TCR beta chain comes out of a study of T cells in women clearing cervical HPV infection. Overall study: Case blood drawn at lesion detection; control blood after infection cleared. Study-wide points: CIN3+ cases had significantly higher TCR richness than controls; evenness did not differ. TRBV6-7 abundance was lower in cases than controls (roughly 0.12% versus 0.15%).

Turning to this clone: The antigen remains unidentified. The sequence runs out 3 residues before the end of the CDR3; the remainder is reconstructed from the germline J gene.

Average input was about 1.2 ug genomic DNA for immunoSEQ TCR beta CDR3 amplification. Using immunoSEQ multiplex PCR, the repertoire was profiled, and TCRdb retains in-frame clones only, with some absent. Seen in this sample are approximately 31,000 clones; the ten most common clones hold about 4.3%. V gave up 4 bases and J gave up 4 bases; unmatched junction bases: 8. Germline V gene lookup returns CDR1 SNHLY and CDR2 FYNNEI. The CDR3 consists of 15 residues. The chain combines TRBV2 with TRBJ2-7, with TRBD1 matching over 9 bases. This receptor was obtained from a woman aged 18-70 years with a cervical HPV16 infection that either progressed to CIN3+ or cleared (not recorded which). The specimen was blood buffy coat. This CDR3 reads CASSAKATGGYEQYF. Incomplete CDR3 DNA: TGTGCCAGCAGTGCTAAAGCGACAGGGGGTTACGAG.